The 30 T cell receptor beta chains below all came from one sample that was sequenced in a study of T cells in Graves' hyperthyroidism and ophthalmopathy. There were TCR beta CDR3 regions amplified from RNA transcripts. Initially, a first-round RT-PCR of the TCR CDR3 employed the HTBI primer set. TCRdb processed the multiplex PCR reads anew with MiXCR; each CDR3 protein has one entry. This table has about 560,000 distinct CDR3 sequences, around 15% appearing once. Material: blood. All receptors derive from a woman in her 40s with Graves' hyperthyroidism.

This clonotype has just a few counts. V usage is TRBV30 and J usage is TRBJ1-5; D ambiguous. The CDR3 is 15 residues long. The germline V gene encodes CDR1 GTSNPN and CDR2 SVGIG (reference sequence). Deletions cut 6 bases from V and 3 bases from J, with 18 bases between. CDR3 residues: CACSSGTLHNQPQHF. DNA for the CDR3: TGTGCCTGCTCAAGTGGAACCCTTCACAATCAGCCCCAGCATTTT.

This chain uses TRBV9 with TRBJ1-5, with TRBD1 as a possible D gene (6 bases). The length of the CDR3 is 15 residues. The V and J ends lost 2 bases and 5 bases respectively, with 14 bases between them. Looked up from germline, CDR1 is SGDLS and CDR2 is YYNGEE. In nucleotides, the CDR3 is TGTGCCAGCAGCGTTACAGGGTTTAAGGATCAGCCCCAGCATTTT. The encoded protein is CASSVTGFKDQPQHF.

The rearrangement joins TRBV19 to TRBJ1-2; D is possibly TRBD1 (5 bases). The V gene lost 7 bases and the J gene lost 4 bases, with 22 bases spanning the gap. The CDR3 covers 16 residues. CDR1 and CDR2 from the germline V gene are LNHDA and SQIVND (reference sequence). CDR3 in DNA: TGTGCCAGTACTCCGGGACCGGAGACAAAATCCTATGGCTACACCTTC. Its translation: CASTPGPETKSYGYTF.

This clonotype was detected a few times. This chain uses TRBV30 with TRBJ2-1; D is unclear. The CDR3 consists of 12 residues. CDR1 and CDR2 (germline): GTSNPN, SVGIG (reference sequence). Trimming left V 0 bases short and J 9 bases short, with 9 bases between. CDR3 sequence: CAWSVTLGEQFF. Written as DNA, the CDR3 is TGTGCCTGGAGTGTGACTCTCGGTGAGCAGTTCTTC. The full variable domain, with the rest looked up from reference TRBV30 and TRBJ2-1, is SQTIHQWPATLVQPVGSPLSLECTVEGTSNPNLYWYRQAAGRGLQLLFYSVGIGQISSEVPQNLSASRPQDRQFILSSKKLLLSDSGFYLCAWSVTLGEQFFGPGTRLTVL.

This clonotype showed up many times. The rearrangement joins TRBV11-2 to TRBJ2-5; the match to TRBD2 covers 7 bases. The junction had 9 bases not matched to a gene; V was cut back by 9 bases and J by 5 bases. The CDR3 is 13 amino acids. The germline V gene has CDR1 SGHAT and CDR2 FQNNGV. The CDR3 reads CASAGRVFETQYF. CDR3 nucleotides: TGTGCCAGTGCGGGGAGGGTTTTCGAGACCCAGTACTTC.

The chain couples TRBV27 to TRBJ2-3; D ambiguous. Trimming pared 8 bases from V and 2 bases from J, leaving 14 bases between. CDR1 and CDR2 (germline): MNHEY, SMNVEV (reference sequence). CDR3 length equals 14 residues. CDR3 protein: CASRPRPDTDTQYF. CDR3 in DNA: TGTGCCAGCCGACCCCGGCCCGACACAGATACGCAGTATTTT.

This clonotype was counted ten times or more. The chain joins TRBV2 to TRBJ2-3; 11 bases line up with TRBD2. Germline V gene lookup returns CDR1 SNHLY and CDR2 FYNNEI. The CDR3 runs to 15 residues. Losses at the gene ends were 6 bases for V and 2 bases for J; bases not matched to a gene: 4. CDR3: CASRGLAEITDTQYF. In nucleotides, the CDR3 is TGTGCCAGCAGGGGACTAGCGGAAATCACAGATACGCAGTATTTT.

This clonotype has ten or more counts. J is TRBJ1-1 and V is TRBV7-2; D uncertain. With 3 bases removed from V and 4 bases from J, the gap between germline ends came to 9 bases. The CDR3 consists of 13 residues. CDR1 and CDR2 (germline): SGHTA, FQGNSA. CDR3 region: CASSFAEGTEAFF. As DNA, the CDR3 is TGTGCCAGCAGCTTTGCGGAAGGCACTGAAGCTTTCTTT.

The sample holds many counts of this clonotype. The chain recombines TRBV7-2 with TRBJ2-7, with unresolved D. V was clipped by 4 bases and J by 0 bases, with 13 bases between them. This CDR3 has 15 amino acids. The germline V gene has CDR1 SGHTA and CDR2 FQGNSA. The CDR3 is CASSSLLGFSYEQYF. The CDR3 nucleotides are TGTGCCAGCAGCTCATTATTGGGCTTCTCCTACGAGCAGTACTTC.

V gene TRBV28 combines with J gene TRBJ2-5; TRBD2 aligns across 14 bases. Germline V gene data show CDR1 as MDHEN and CDR2 as SYDVKM. This CDR3 is 16 amino acids long. J was trimmed by 5 bases and V by 5 bases; bases with no gene match: 7. The CDR3 region is CASSGGLAGGGETQYF. CDR3 sequence (DNA): TGTGCCAGCAGTGGAGGACTAGCGGGAGGAGGGGAGACCCAGTACTTC. Full variable domain (rest looked up from reference TRBV28 and TRBJ2-5): DVKVTQSSRYLVKRTGEKVFLECVQDMDHENMFWYRQDPGLGLRLIYFSYDVKMKEKGDIPEGYSVSREKKERFSLILESASTNQTSMYLCASSGGLAGGGETQYFGPGTRLLVL.

Comments on this clonotype: A much larger clone differs from this one at a single base, so this may be a read error. The CDR3 region is CSARDCQVNYNEQFF. The DNA of the CDR3 is TGCAGTGCTAGAGATTGCCAGGTCAACTACAATGAGCAGTTCTTC. The rearrangement links TRBV20-1 to TRBJ2-1; D unclear. Trimming took 0 bases from V and 3 from J, leaving 12 bases between them. The CDR3 runs to 15 residues. Germline CDR1 is DFQATT and CDR2 is SNEGSKA (reference sequence).

Ten or more counts support this clonotype. The chain is built from TRBV5-6 and TRBJ2-5, with 7 bases that match TRBD1. V shed 4 bases and J 3 bases; nucleotides not matched to a gene: 3. Germline values: CDR1 SGHDT, CDR2 YYEEEE. The CDR3 consists of 13 residues. This CDR3 reads CASSDGTEETQYF. Written as DNA, the CDR3 is TGTGCCAGCAGCGATGGGACAGAAGAGACCCAGTACTTC.

This sequence joins TRBV6-5 and TRBJ2-5, with a possible D match to TRBD1 (5 bases). CDR3 length: 16 residues. Trimming shortened V by 4 bases and J by 1 base, and 16 bases separated the two germline ends. Germline CDR1 is MNHEY and CDR2 is SVGAGI. In DNA, the CDR3 is TGTGCCAGCAGTTCCCACCGGGCAGGGATCCAAGAGACCCAGTACTTC. Amino acids: CASSSHRAGIQETQYF.

Details on this clonotype: A much larger clone lies a single base off, so this may be a read error. The chain is built from TRBV20-1 and TRBJ2-7, with 8 bases aligning to TRBD2. The germline CDR1 and CDR2 sequences are DFQATT and SNEGSKA (reference sequence). V shed 1 base, J shed 3 bases, and the junction held 2 bases outside the gene matches. The CDR3 sequence is 13 residues long. CDR3 residues: CSARGSGIYEQYF. In DNA form, the CDR3 reads TGCAGTGCTAGAGGTAGCGGGATCTACGAGCAGTACTTC.

This clonotype was seen ten or more times. The chain uses TRBV28 and TRBJ1-5; TRBD1 is a possible D gene (5 bases). Trimming cost V 2 bases and J 0 bases, with 11 bases left between them. Germline V lookup: CDR1 MDHEN, CDR2 SYDVKM. The CDR3 has 16 amino acids. CDR3 residues: CASSLTGLYSNQPQHF. The CDR3 DNA reads TGTGCCAGCAGTTTAACAGGACTCTATAGCAATCAGCCCCAGCATTTT.

On this clonotype: This may stem from a read error, because a much larger clone lies one nucleotide away. As the CDR3 is not closed by the conserved phenylalanine or tryptophan, this likely results from a read error. V gene TRBV5-1 combines with J gene TRBJ1-2, with D perhaps matching TRBD1 (5 bases). This CDR3 comprises 14 residues. V lost 4 bases and J lost 3, with 13 bases in between. Germline V gene sequence: CDR1 SGHRS, CDR2 YFSETQ. CDR3 DNA sequence: TGCGCCAGCAGCCGCCCGGGACGGTACTATGGCTACACCTTA. It translates to CASSRPGRYYGYTL.

The J gene is TRBJ2-5, the V gene TRBV19, with 10 bases aligning to TRBD1. V lost 5 bases and J lost 2; bases outside the gene matches: 5. The V gene's germline CDR1 is LNHDA and CDR2 SQIVND (reference sequence). CDR3 size: 15 residues. CDR3 bases: TGTGCCAGTAGTGAACGGGACAGGGGACAAGAGACCCAGTACTTC. Protein: CASSERDRGQETQYF.

As to this clonotype: A read error may explain this, as a much larger clone is one base away. The chain recombines TRBV3-1 with TRBJ2-5, with 8 bases fitting TRBD2. Per germline, CDR1 LGHDT and CDR2 YNNKEL (reference sequence). The CDR3 has 17 amino acids. Losses at the gene ends were 6 bases for V and 6 bases for J; bases not matched to a gene: 18. This CDR3 reads CASRQLAGSGRYKTQYF. The CDR3 nucleotides read TGTGCCAGCAGGCAACTAGCCGGCAGCGGGAGATATAAGACCCAGTACTTC.

This clonotype was seen many times. The rearrangement links TRBV5-6 to TRBJ1-1; D is ambiguous. Trimming left V 4 bases short and J 5 bases short, with 12 bases between. This CDR3 has 13 residues. CDR1 and CDR2 (germline): SGHDT, YYEEEE. The CDR3 region has the DNA TGTGCCAGCAGCCCAACAGTGGGAACTGAAGCTTTCTTT. Translation gives CASSPTVGTEAFF.

This clonotype occurred many times. The chain combines TRBV12-3 or TRBV12-4 with TRBJ1-5, with D unresolved. The CDR3 loop spans 16 amino acids. Trimming cost V 3 bases and J 0 bases, with 12 bases left between them. CDR3 amino acids: CASSFGLGLSNQPQHF. The CDR3 DNA reads as TGTGCCAGCAGTTTCGGGCTAGGACTTAGCAATCAGCCCCAGCATTTT.

As to this clonotype: At one boundary the junction diverges from the germline segment, which might be a read error. The rearrangement uses TRBV11-2 and TRBJ2-3, with TRBD2 as a possible D gene (6 bases). The length of the CDR3 is 12 residues. CDR1 is SGHAT, CDR2 FQNNGV, per germline. The CDR3 sequence: CASSSSGTPVDF. The DNA for the CDR3 is TGTGCCAGCAGCTCGTCAGGGACTCCCGTAGATTTT.

This clonotype was counted between two and nine times. The chain recombines TRBV7-9 with TRBJ2-7, with D maybe TRBD2 (5 bases). CDR3 length equals 13 residues. V lost 3 bases and J 7 bases, leaving 13 bases between the germline ends. CDR1 SEHNR and CDR2 FQNEAQ come from the germline V gene (reference sequence). The CDR3 region has the DNA TGTGCCAGCAGCTTGGCCGGGGTGAGGGAGCAGTACTTC. Translation gives CASSLAGVREQYF. The complete variable domain, with remaining parts taken from reference TRBV7-9 and TRBJ2-7, reads DTGVSQNPRHKITKRGQNVTFRCDPISEHNRLYWYRQTLGQGPEFLTYFQNEAQLEKSRLLSDRFSAERPKGSFSTLEIQRTEQGDSAMYLCASSLAGVREQYFGPGTRLTVT.

This clonotype was counted ten times or more. V is TRBV11-2 and J is TRBJ2-5; TRBD2 agrees at 10 bases. The CDR3 runs 16 residues. Germline V CDR1 and CDR2: SGHAT, FQNNGV. The J segment lost 3 bases and the V segment lost 3 bases, leaving 7 bases of the junction unmatched. The CDR3 DNA follows: TGTGCCAGCAGCTTTTCCGGACTAGCGGTTAAAGAGACCCAGTACTTC. Translated: CASSFSGLAVKETQYF.

The sample holds a few counts of this clonotype. V gene TRBV2 combines with J gene TRBJ2-5; 8 bases are a match to TRBD2. The CDR3 runs 16 residues. V was pared by 5 bases and J by 5 bases, with 13 bases of the junction left unmatched. Germline V gives CDR1 SNHLY, CDR2 FYNNEI. The CDR3 nucleotides are TGTGCCAGCAGTTCAACCGCGGGAGGACGGACGGAGACCCAGTACTTC. Residues: CASSSTAGGRTETQYF. Full variable domain (outside the CDR3, taken from reference TRBV2 and TRBJ2-5): EPEVTQTPSHQVTQMGQEVILRCVPISNHLYFYWYRQILGQKVEFLVSFYNNEISEKSEIFDDQFSVERPDGSNFTLKIRSTKLEDSAMYFCASSSTAGGRTETQYFGPGTRLLVL.

This clonotype was seen more than once but under ten times. The chain carries TRBV12-3 or TRBV12-4 and TRBJ1-2; possible D gene TRBD1, 5 bases. The CDR3 length is 13 residues. Trimming left V 6 bases short and J 2 bases short, with 10 bases between. The DNA of the CDR3 is TGTGCCAGCAGGGGGGGGGGAAACTATGGCTACACCTTC. It is translated as CASRGGGNYGYTF.

In its sample, this clonotype was seen a few times. A much larger clone lies one base from this, so it may be a read error. V gene TRBV5-1 combines with J gene TRBJ2-1; no definite D call. Trimming left V 1 base short and J 5 bases short, with 10 bases between. This CDR3 comprises 14 residues. Germline V lookup: CDR1 SGHRS, CDR2 YFSETQ. The CDR3, as DNA: TGCGCCAGCAGCTTGATGAGCCGAAACAATGAGCAGTTCTTC. It yields the protein CASSLMSRNNEQFF.

This clonotype was detected only a few times. V gene TRBV3-1 combines with J gene TRBJ2-3; 9 bases match TRBD2. Germline V gene data show CDR1 as LGHDT and CDR2 as YNNKEL (reference sequence). Losses at the gene ends were 2 bases for V and 2 bases for J; bases not matched to a gene: 11. The CDR3 runs 18 residues. Here the CDR3 reads CASSQPQAGGPLTDTQYF. Written as DNA, the CDR3 is TGTGCCAGCAGCCAACCACAAGCGGGAGGCCCTCTCACAGATACGCAGTATTTT.

The chain couples TRBV7-3 to TRBJ2-1; D unclear. Germline assignment: CDR1 SGHTA and CDR2 FQGTGA. V was cut by 8 bases and J by 2 bases, with 16 bases left in between. The CDR3 has 15 amino acids. The CDR3 loop reads CASATVEKPYNEQFF. In nucleotides, the CDR3 is TGTGCCAGCGCCACCGTGGAGAAACCCTACAATGAGCAGTTCTTC.

V and J are TRBV9 and TRBJ2-1; possibly TRBD2 for D (6 bases). In germline, CDR1 is SGDLS, CDR2 YYNGEE. Trimming left V 3 bases short and J 8 bases short, with 27 bases between. This CDR3 spans 18 amino acids. In nucleotides, the CDR3 is TGTGCCAGCAGCGCGTATAAAATCAGCGGCCGGGAGTATGATGAGCAGTTCTTC. Its protein is CASSAYKISGREYDEQFF. The full variable domain, completed using reference TRBV9 and TRBJ2-1, is DSGVTQTPKHLITATGQRVTLRCSPRSGDLSVYWYQQSLDQGLQFLIQYYNGEERAKGNILERFSAQQFPDLHSELNLSSLELGDSALYFCASSAYKISGREYDEQFFGPGTRLTVL.

In this sample, this clonotype turned up a few times. The V and J genes are TRBV3-1 and TRBJ2-1, with 11 nucleotides matching TRBD2. CDR1 LGHDT and CDR2 YNNKEL come from the germline V gene (reference sequence). Trimming removed 0 bases from V and 9 bases from J; junction bases left unmatched: 4. This CDR3 region has 15 residues. CDR3 nucleotides: TGTGCCAGCAGCCAAGAGGCTAGCGGGAGGATTGAGCAGTTCTTC. It yields the protein CASSQEASGRIEQFF.